The entry that follows covers one T cell receptor (beta chain) sequence. Its target is not known. The repertoire was sequenced with immunoSEQ multiplex PCR; TCRdb's copy has only in-frame clones and lacks some. The table lists some 130,000 clones, 85% to 95% of them singletons, with 10% to 11% in the top ten. CDR1 is LNHDA and CDR2 is SQIVND in the germline V gene (reference sequence). The CDR3 covers 16 residues. Trimming took off 1 base at V and 0 bases at J, with 10 bases between the two ends. The sample comes from a study of cytotoxic CD8 clonotypes in ibrutinib-treated CLL. At the level of the study: Among responders, approximately 24 were partial and 2 complete; after median approximately 70 months, about 15 stayed remitted and some 12 progressed.

Regarding the study as a whole: Clonality rose at ibrutinib response and fell back toward baseline at progression.

The receptor was derived from a human donor with chronic lymphocytic leukemia. The chain links TRBV19 to TRBJ1-5, with D uncertain. The sample in question was PBMCs, obtained after 12 months of ibrutinib treatment. The CDR3 DNA is TGTGCCAGTAGTATAGGAGCAGCGATTAGCAATCAGCCCCAGCATTTT. It translates to CASSIGAAISNQPQHF.